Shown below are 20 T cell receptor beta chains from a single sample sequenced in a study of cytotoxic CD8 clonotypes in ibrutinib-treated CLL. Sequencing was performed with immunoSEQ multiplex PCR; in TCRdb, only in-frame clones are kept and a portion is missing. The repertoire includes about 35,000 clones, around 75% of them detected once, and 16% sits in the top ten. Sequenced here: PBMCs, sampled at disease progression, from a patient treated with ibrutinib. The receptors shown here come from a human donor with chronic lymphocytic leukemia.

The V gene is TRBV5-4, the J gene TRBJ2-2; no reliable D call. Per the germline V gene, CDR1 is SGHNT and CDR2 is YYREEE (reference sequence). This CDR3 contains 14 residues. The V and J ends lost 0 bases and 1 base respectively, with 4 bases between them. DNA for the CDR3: TGTGCCAGCAGCTTGGTCGGGAACACCGGGGAGCTGTTTTTT. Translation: CASSLVGNTGELFF. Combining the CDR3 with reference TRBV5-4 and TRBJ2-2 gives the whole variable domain ETGVTQSPTHLIKTRGQQVTLRCSSQSGHNTVSWYQQALGQGPQFIFQYYREEENGRGNFPPRFSGLQFPNYSSELNVNALELDDSALYLCASSLVGNTGELFFGEGSRLTVL.

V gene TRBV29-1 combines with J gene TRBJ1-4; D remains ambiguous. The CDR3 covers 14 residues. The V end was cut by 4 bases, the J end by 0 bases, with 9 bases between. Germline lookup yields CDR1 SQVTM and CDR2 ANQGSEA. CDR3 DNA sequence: TGCAGCGTTGGGACCACTACAACTAATGAAAAACTGTTTTTT. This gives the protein CSVGTTTTNEKLFF.

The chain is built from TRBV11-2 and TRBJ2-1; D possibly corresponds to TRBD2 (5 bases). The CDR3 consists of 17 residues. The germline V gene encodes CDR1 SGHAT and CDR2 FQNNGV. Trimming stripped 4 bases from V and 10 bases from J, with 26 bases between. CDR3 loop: CASSSRAPEGYLLEQFF. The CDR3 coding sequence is TGTGCCAGCAGCTCCCGTGCCCCAGAGGGCTATCTGCTCGAGCAGTTCTTC.

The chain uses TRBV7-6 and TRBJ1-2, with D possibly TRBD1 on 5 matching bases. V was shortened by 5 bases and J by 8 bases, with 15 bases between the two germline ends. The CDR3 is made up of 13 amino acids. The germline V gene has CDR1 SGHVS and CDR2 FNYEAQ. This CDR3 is CASSLNQGSGYTF. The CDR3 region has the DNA TGTGCCAGCAGCCTCAATCAGGGTAGCGGCTACACCTTC.

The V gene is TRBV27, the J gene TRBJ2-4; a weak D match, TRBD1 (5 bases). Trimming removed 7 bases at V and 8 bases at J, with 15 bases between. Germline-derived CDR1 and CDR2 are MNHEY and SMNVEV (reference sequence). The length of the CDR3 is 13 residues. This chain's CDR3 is CASKTGPRDIQYF. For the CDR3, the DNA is TGTGCCAGCAAGACGGGCCCCAGGGACATTCAGTACTTC.

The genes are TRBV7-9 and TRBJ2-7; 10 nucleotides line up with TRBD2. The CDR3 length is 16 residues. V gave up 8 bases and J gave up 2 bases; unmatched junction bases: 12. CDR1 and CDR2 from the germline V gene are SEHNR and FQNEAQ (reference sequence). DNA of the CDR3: TGTGCCAGCCGTGAAGTGACTAGCGGGCGGACCTACGAGCAGTACTTC. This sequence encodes CASREVTSGRTYEQYF.

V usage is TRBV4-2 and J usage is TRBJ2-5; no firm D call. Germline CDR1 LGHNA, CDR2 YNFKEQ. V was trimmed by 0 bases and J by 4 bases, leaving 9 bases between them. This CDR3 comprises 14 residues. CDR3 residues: CASSQDRTLETQYF. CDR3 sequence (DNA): TGTGCCAGCAGCCAAGATCGTACTCTAGAGACCCAGTACTTC.

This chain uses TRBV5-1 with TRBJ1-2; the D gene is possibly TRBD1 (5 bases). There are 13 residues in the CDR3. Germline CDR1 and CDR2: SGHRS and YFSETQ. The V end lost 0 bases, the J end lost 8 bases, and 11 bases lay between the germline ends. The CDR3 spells CASSLGQGGGYTF. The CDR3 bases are TGCGCCAGCAGCTTGGGTCAGGGCGGCGGCTACACCTTC.

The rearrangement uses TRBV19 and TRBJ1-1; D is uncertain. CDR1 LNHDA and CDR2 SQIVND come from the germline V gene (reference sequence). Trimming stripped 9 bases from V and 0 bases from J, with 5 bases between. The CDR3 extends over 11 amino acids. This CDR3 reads CASSLNTEAFF. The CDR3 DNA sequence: TGTGCCAGCTCTCTGAACACTGAAGCTTTCTTT.

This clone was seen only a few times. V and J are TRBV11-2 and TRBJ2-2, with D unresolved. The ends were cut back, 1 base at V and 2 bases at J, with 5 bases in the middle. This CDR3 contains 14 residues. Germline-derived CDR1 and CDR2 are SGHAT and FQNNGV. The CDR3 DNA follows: TGTGCCAGCAGCTTAGTGGGCAACACCGGGGAGCTGTTTTTT. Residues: CASSLVGNTGELFF.

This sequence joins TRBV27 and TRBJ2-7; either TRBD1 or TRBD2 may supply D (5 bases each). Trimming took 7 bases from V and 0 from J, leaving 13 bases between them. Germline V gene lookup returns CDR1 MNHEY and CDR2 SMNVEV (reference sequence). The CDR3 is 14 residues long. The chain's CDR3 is CASKRGAGSYEQYF. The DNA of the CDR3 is TGTGCCAGCAAGCGAGGGGCAGGCTCCTACGAGCAGTACTTC.

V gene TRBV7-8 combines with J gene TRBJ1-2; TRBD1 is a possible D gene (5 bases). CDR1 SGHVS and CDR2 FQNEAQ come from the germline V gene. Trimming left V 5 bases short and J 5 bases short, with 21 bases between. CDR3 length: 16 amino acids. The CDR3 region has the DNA TGTGCCAGCAGCCCTTACGACAGCCCATTTGGGTATGGCTACACCTTC. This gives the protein CASSPYDSPFGYGYTF.

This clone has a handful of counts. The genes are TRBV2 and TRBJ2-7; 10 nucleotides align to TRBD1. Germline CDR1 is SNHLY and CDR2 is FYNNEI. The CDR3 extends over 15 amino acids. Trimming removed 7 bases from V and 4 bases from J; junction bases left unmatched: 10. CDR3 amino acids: CASKEWDRGSYEQYF. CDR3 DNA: TGTGCCAGCAAAGAGTGGGACAGGGGATCGTACGAGCAGTACTTC.

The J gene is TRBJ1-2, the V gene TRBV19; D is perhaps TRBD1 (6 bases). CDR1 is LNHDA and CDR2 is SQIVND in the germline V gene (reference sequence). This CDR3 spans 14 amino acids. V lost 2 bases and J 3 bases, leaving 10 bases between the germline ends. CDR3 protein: CASSINREDYGYTF. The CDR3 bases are TGTGCCAGTAGTATAAACAGGGAGGACTATGGCTACACCTTC.

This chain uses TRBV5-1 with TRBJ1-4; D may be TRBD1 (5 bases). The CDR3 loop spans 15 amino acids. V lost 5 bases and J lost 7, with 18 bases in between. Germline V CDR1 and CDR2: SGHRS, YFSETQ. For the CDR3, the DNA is TGCGCCAGCAGTGGGGAGGGGTATGGTGGTGAAAAACTGTTTTTT. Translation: CASSGEGYGGEKLFF.

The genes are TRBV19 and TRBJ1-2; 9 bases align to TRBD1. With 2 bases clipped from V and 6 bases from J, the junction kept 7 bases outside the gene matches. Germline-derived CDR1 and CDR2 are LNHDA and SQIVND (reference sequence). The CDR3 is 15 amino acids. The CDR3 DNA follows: TGTGCCAGTAGTATAAACACGGACAGGGGCCATGGCTACACCTTC. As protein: CASSINTDRGHGYTF.

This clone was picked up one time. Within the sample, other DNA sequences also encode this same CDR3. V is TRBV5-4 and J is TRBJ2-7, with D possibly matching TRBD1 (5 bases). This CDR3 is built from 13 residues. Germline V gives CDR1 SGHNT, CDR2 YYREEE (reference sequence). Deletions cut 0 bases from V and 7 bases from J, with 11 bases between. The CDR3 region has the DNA TGTGCCAGCAGCTTGGACAGGCCTGGGGAGCAGTACTTC. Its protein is CASSLDRPGEQYF.

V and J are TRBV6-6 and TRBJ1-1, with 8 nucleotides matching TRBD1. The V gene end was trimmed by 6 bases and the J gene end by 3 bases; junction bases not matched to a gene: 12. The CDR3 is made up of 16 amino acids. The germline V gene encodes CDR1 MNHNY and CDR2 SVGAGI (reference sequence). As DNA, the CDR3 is TGTGCCAGCAGGAAATCAGGGGGCCCCGGGGACACTGAAGCTTTCTTT. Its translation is CASRKSGGPGDTEAFF.

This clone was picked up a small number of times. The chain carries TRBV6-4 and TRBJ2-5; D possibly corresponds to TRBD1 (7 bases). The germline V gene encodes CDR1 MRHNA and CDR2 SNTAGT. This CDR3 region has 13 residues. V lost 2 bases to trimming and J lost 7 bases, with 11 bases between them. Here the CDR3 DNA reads TGTGCCAGCAGTGACCAGGGGGGAGGGACCCAGTACTTC. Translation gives CASSDQGGGTQYF.

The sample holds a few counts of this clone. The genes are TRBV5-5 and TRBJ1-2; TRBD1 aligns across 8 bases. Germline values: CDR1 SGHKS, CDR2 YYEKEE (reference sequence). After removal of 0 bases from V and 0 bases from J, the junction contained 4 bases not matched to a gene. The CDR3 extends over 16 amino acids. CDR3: CASSLAGQASNYGYTF. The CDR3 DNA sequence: TGTGCCAGCAGCTTGGCGGGACAGGCCTCTAACTATGGCTACACCTTC.